This T cell receptor (beta chain) derives from a study of blood T cell repertoires in COVID-19. Germline-derived CDR1 and CDR2 are KGHSH and LQKENI. The V end was cut by 6 bases, the J end by 4 bases, with 18 bases between. The CDR3 is made up of 15 amino acids. Using immunoSEQ multiplex PCR, the repertoire was profiled, and TCRdb retains in-frame clones only, with some absent. Here the sample spans approximately 69,000 clones, approximately 85% being singletons. V and J are TRBV18 and TRBJ1-1, with D possibly TRBD1 on 6 matching bases. The sample was peripheral blood. The origin of this receptor is a man aged 50 to 60 with acute or convalescent COVID-19. The CDR3 nucleotides are TGTGCCAGCTCTCCGAGGGACACTGGGAGCACTGAAGCTTTCTTT. Translated: CASSPRDTGSTEAFF.